The T cell receptor beta chain described here comes from a study of cytomegalovirus exposure and HLA in healthy donors (dated by TCRdb to 2015 to 2018). About the investigation overall: An earlier analysis of roughly 500 of the donors reported approximately 270 Gb of sequence data and some 120 million unique TCR beta sequences from roughly 200 million T cells. To study patterns of TCR occurrence, a later analysis re-analyzed previously published TCR beta repertoires from around 670 donors and added high-resolution HLA genotyping. The aim of the study was to test whether cataloging public T cell receptors could identify signatures of past pathogen exposure. Using immunosequencing, the study profiled T cell repertoires from 640 or so subjects and related those repertoires to cytomegalovirus serostatus. On average, about 200,000 unique TCR beta nucleotide sequences were sequenced per donor among 398 genotyped donors of the cohort, with 15% to 20% of those sequences being non-productive. The later analysis used no new phenotypic data to find candidate immune exposures, relying instead on TCR beta sequences and their occurrence across donors. Alongside the repertoire data, information on donor age, sex, ethnicity and CMV serostatus was compiled. Every discovery cohort repertoire had been produced on one sequencing platform. HLA typing included class I and class II loci at four-digit resolution. Several DR-DQ haplotypes were treated as single units for association and clustering because of strong linkage in the cohort. The genetic ancestry cluster associated with self-reported Caucasian donors included around 76% of the roughly 360 genotyped donors. Besides the first cohort of roughly 640 subjects, a separate validation cohort made up of roughly 130 different subjects was used. Around 320 gigabases of sequencing data and approximately 85 million unique TCR sequences were included in an early release covering about 700 HLA-typed donors. To predict cytomegalovirus infection status, the study brought together high-throughput TCR immunosequencing, statistical association of individual TCRs with disease status, and machine learning. The number of typed donors differed by locus: 629-630 for A, B, C, DRB1 and DQB1; 500 to 550 for DQA1; some 590 for DPA1; and around 490 for DPB1. An earlier analysis of fewer than 750 of the donors used high-throughput TCR beta sequencing to judge whether each TCR beta V gene segment behaved as functional or pseudogenic. In a later genetic analysis, genome-wide SNP genotypes for 398 of the 666 donors were used, and that subset was treated as a discovery cohort.

The study at large found these results: Assigning TCR associations to individual alleles was difficult when HLA alleles, especially DR and DQ, strongly co-occurred. In a later analysis, HLA-associated TCR beta chains were found to be more clonally expanded and to have lower generation probabilities than equally common non-associated chains. Linkage disequilibrium might explain the correlated functional status among segregating V segments, but an unknown experimental factor could not be ruled out. Approximately 16 rarely observed V segments, including chromosome 9 orphons, were excluded from the earlier analysis of several hundred of the donors because counts were too low. In a later analysis, several top co-occurrence clusters were reported to appear linked to parvovirus B19, influenza, CMV and Epstein-Barr virus. An association between a missense DCLRE1C variant and V-gene and J-gene trimming of TCR beta chains was found in a later genetic analysis and replicated in an independent cohort. A few of the identified cytomegalovirus-associated TCR beta chains were confirmed in vitro to be specific for cytomegalovirus antigens. In an earlier analysis of some 550 of the donors, most TCR beta V segments were observed in productive rearrangements about 87% or about 30% of the time, broadly matching IMGT annotations. For the cohort, immune exposure information was limited to CMV serostatus. It was suggested by the authors that the approach could potentially be generalized to other disease states and immunological phenotypes. This cohort had only TCR beta chains sequenced, and the lack of alpha or paired-chain data limited which features could be detected. A further reported finding was that TCR beta sequences accurately predicted the HLA-A and HLA-B alleles for most subjects in the first cohort. In a later analysis, most CMV-associated TCR beta chains were found to appear HLA-restricted, with HLA associations seemingly driven largely by CMV exposure. The study gave a list of 150 to 200 TCR beta chains associated with cytomegalovirus. HLA typing was unavailable for some donors at each locus, so association tests used only the typed subset. According to a later genetic analysis, donors in an Asian-associated ancestry cluster had fewer N-insertions in productive TCRs than the approximately 710-donor mean. The classifier was reported to diagnose cytomegalovirus status with high specificity and sensitivity in both the original and validation cohorts. Across donors, most TCR sequences were observed very rarely, whereas some public TCRs were present in many individuals. The sequencing pipeline was judged likely to have produced a cluster of highly shared sequence variants as a technical artifact. In a later analysis, TCR association rates were found to vary across HLA loci, with the most associated TCRs seen for DRB1 alleles and the fewest for HLA-C alleles. Roughly uniform sequencing depth across donors was assumed in presence/absence analyses, although this assumption may not hold. The 87-base-pair reads could not distinguish some IMGT-functional V segments, including TRBV6-2 and TRBV6-3, so those segments were excluded. At a false discovery rate of 0.05, a later analysis linked around 17,000 TCR beta sequences to specific HLA alleles.

Its CDR3 holds 14 amino acids, cysteine through phenylalanine. The kept DNA is CDR3 alone, 42 bases in frame from the first base. Reading the germline V gene gives CDR1 MDHEN and CDR2 SYDVKM. Germline trimming: 6 bases from V, 5 bases from J; junction bases outside gene matches: 7. Library generation was performed with the immunoSEQ multiplex PCR assay. The multiplex PCR relied on a mix of 60 forward primers for TCR Vbeta segments and 13 reverse primers for TCR Jbeta segments. The CDR3 region of rearranged TCR beta genes was amplified from genomic DNA by a multiplex PCR assay. On the Illumina HiSeq System, the amplified TCR beta libraries were sequenced as 87-base-pair reads. In the authors' own workflow: A later analysis counted about 80 million unique TCR beta chains across the 600 to 850 repertoires, and about 10 million of these chains were shared by at least two donors. Raw reads were error-corrected and collapsed into unique sequences with a nearest-neighbor algorithm that merged closely related sequences to remove PCR and sequencing errors. V, D and J gene segments were assigned by aligning CDR3 sequences to IMGT reference sequences. For a sequence to be retained, at least a six-nucleotide match to both a V gene segment and a J gene segment was required. A rearrangement counted as productive if the CDR3 had no stop codons and remained in frame with V and J, and every other rearrangement counted as non-productive. Following IMGT convention, CDR3 was defined as the stretch from the second conserved V-encoded cysteine to the conserved J-encoded phenylalanine. The earlier analysis of about 590 of the donors excluded sequences that lacked an unambiguous match to a single V gene segment. In an earlier analysis of some 590 of the donors, a V segment was called functional when productive rearrangements were above 56.7%, and segregating when the standard deviation between donors exceeded 5%. A statistical classification framework was developed to diagnose cytomegalovirus status using the catalog of TCR beta chain sequences. In a later analysis, V and J genes were assigned by comparing TCR nucleotide sequences against IMGT/GENE-DB human TR gene sequences. A later analysis assigned CDR3 sequences and most-parsimonious VDJ recombination scenarios with the TCRdist pipeline. In a later analysis, each TCR beta chain was defined by its CDR3 amino acid sequence together with its V-gene family, and reads without a unique V-gene family were excluded. In a later analysis, 450 to 600 highly shared, low-generation-probability nucleotide sequences were removed to address suspected cross-contamination and a sequencing artifact. In a later analysis, a clonal expansion index for each public chain was calculated from normalized within-repertoire ranks of inferred template counts. Generation probabilities in a later analysis came from a VDJ recombination model fitted to out-of-frame rearrangements, and those results were checked against IGoR. In a later analysis, hypergeometric tests were used to score TCR-TCR, TCR-HLA and TCR-CMV co-occurrence, with a repertoire-size bias correction applied to TCR pairs. A later analysis estimated false discovery rates by permuting HLA or CMV assignments 20 times. In a later analysis, co-occurring TCRs were grouped using DBSCAN, and TCRdist sequence similarity was added for clustering within HLA-allele-positive subsets. Co-occurrence clustering excluded repertoires with fewer than 30,000 or more than 120,000 public chains, plus five with anomalous nucleotide sharing. TCRdb re-hosts the immuneACCESS table, in-frame sequences only. Its copies lack some clones; in the studies checked, an unresolved V gene accounts for under half of them, and the cause for the rest is not known. That table furnishes V, J and clone size, whereas the DNA furnished D and trimming. Recorded for this sample are around 81,000 clones; 63% of them occurred a single time. The ten largest clonotypes hold 5% to 6% of the sample.

The cohort consisted of hundreds of healthy bone marrow donors. All cohort members were sampled while nominally healthy, although unrecorded immune exposures were likely present. The donor was CMV seropositive and belonged to the group of 250 to 300 seropositive cohort members. Every donor gave a peripheral blood sample, and the peripheral blood mononuclear cells from that sample were used for TCR beta sequencing. The Qiagen DNeasy Blood Extraction Kit was used to extract genomic DNA from the blood cell samples. To note about this clone: The antigen this receptor binds is unknown. The record has no base qualities; no much larger clone is one base away.

Material for sequencing was PBMCs. The chain links TRBV28 with TRBJ2-5, and 9 bases in between align with TRBD1. This sequence originates from a man aged 25-45 years in good health and CMV-seropositive. The DNA reads as follows: TGTGCCAGCAGACGGGACAGGGCGGGGGAGACCCAGTACTTC. Translation gives CASRRDRAGETQYF.